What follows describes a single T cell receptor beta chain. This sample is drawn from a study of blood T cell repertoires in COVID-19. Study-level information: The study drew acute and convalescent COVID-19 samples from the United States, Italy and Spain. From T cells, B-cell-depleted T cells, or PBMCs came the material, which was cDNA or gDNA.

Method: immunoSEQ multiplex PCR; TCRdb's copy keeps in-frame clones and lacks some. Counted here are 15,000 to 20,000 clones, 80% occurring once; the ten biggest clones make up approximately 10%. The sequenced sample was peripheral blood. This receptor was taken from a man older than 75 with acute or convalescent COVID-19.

CDR3 DNA sequence: TGTGCCAGCAGTTACTCGCTCGGCCACAGGGCTGGCTACACCTTC. Its protein is CASSYSLGHRAGYTF. The chain combines TRBV6-5 with TRBJ1-2; a possible D gene is TRBD1 (6 bases). The CDR3 spans 15 residues. Germline V gene lookup returns CDR1 MNHEY and CDR2 SVGAGI. V dropped 0 bases and J dropped 7 bases, with 15 bases sitting between them.